The T cell receptor beta chain described here comes from a study of vaccination effects on CD4 cells after COVID-19. This clone was detected once. The antigen is undetermined. Germline V CDR1 and CDR2: MNHEY, SMNVEV (reference sequence). The V end lost 2 bases, the J end lost 3 bases, and 10 bases lay between the germline ends. The CDR3 runs to 15 residues. ViraFEST used viral peptide pools to expand antigen-specific CD4+ T cells before sequencing. Once cultured for approximately eleven days, the cells underwent separation to obtain CD4+ T cells. Each person got two doses of an mRNA SARS-CoV-2 vaccine, BNT162b2 or mRNA-1273. TCRdb keeps only in-frame clones here, not all; method: immunoSEQ multiplex PCR. This sample has around 22,000 clones, with around 69% found just once.

The TCR originated in a human donor who received a COVID-19 vaccine. V usage is TRBV27 and J usage is TRBJ1-4; D is uncertain. The source was CD4+ T cells from PBMCs cultured with HCoV-229E spike peptides, collected after COVID-19 vaccination. In DNA, the CDR3 is TGTGCCAGCAGTTTACGGCGACTCCCTAATGAAAAACTGTTTTTT. It specifies CASSLRRLPNEKLFF.